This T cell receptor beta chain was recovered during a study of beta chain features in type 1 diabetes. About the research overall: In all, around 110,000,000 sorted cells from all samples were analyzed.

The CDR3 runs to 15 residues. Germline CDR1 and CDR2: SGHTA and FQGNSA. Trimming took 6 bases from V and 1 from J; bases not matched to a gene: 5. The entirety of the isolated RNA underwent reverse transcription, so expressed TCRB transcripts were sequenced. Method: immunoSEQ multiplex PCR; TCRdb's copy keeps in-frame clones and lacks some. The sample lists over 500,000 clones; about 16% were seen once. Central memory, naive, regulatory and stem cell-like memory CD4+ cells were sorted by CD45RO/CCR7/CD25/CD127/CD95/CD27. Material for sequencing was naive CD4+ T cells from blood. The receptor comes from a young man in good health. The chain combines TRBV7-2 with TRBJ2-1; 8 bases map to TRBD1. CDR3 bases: TGTGCCAGCAGGACCAACAGGGGGTCCTACAATGAGCAGTTCTTC. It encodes CASRTNRGSYNEQFF.